Shown below are 4 T cell receptor beta chains from a single sample sequenced in a study of blood T cell repertoires in COVID-19 (dated by TCRdb to about 2020). The receptor library was made with the immunoSEQ multiplex PCR assay. TCRdb mirrors the immuneACCESS table, restricted to in-frame sequences. Some clones are absent from its copies; in checked studies, under half trace to an unresolved V gene, and the reason for the others is unknown. The sample table records roughly 110,000 clones; 65% to 75% of these occur just once. The ten top clones hold about 1% of the sample. Sequencing was carried out using peripheral blood. Receptors originate from a human donor with acute or convalescent COVID-19. The donor label of this sample is uncertain.

The V and J genes are TRBV2 and TRBJ1-2; no clear D. Per germline, CDR1 SNHLY and CDR2 FYNNEI. The V gene lost 2 bases and the J gene lost 6 bases, with 10 bases spanning the gap. This CDR3 contains 13 residues. CDR3 residues: CASSERGLDGYTF. CDR3 coding DNA: TGTGCCAGCAGTGAAAGAGGGTTAGATGGCTACACCTTC. Using reference TRBV2 and TRBJ1-2 for the parts outside the CDR3, the full variable domain is EPEVTQTPSHQVTQMGQEVILRCVPISNHLYFYWYRQILGQKVEFLVSFYNNEISEKSEIFDDQFSVERPDGSNFTLKIRSTKLEDSAMYFCASSERGLDGYTFGSGTRLTVV.

V is TRBV5-6 and J is TRBJ2-3; 8 positions match TRBD2. The germline V gene has CDR1 SGHDT and CDR2 YYEEEE. V trimming: 0 bases; J trimming: 0 bases; junction bases outside the gene matches: 6. The length of the CDR3 is 17 residues. CDR3 sequence: CASSLDPRLASTDTQYF. Written as DNA, the CDR3 is TGTGCCAGCAGCTTGGATCCCCGACTAGCGAGCACAGATACGCAGTATTTT.

This clone was counted between two and nine times. This rearrangement joins TRBV4-1 to TRBJ2-5, with 13 positions matching TRBD2. The V gene's germline CDR1 is MGHRA and CDR2 YSYEKL. V gave up 4 bases and J gave up 1 base; unmatched junction bases: 3. The CDR3 consists of 16 residues. Here the CDR3 reads CASSLGLAGPQETQYF. The CDR3 DNA reads TGCGCCAGCAGCCTGGGACTAGCGGGGCCCCAAGAGACCCAGTACTTC.

The CDR3 bases are TGTGCCAGCAGTGAAAACGGGGACTATGGCTACACCTTC. Amino acids: CASSENGDYGYTF. The rearrangement uses TRBV6-1 and TRBJ1-2; D not certain. Looked up from germline, CDR1 is MNHNS and CDR2 is SASEGT. The length of the CDR3 is 13 residues. The V gene lost 2 bases and the J gene lost 3 bases, with 7 bases spanning the gap.